The source of this TCR beta chain is a study of immune characterization of retroperitoneal liposarcoma. Trimming removed 3 bases from V and 5 bases from J, with 16 bases in between. There are 16 residues in the CDR3. From the PCR reads, TCRdb called clonotypes with MiXCR, one entry per CDR3 protein. The sample has under 11,000 distinct CDR3 sequences, approximately 30% seen once. The TCR comes from a male donor with retroperitoneal liposarcoma. The genes are TRBV12-3 or TRBV12-4 and TRBJ1-4; TRBD1 is a possible D gene (5 bases). Sequencing was done on a sample of tumor tissue. The CDR3 loop is CASSFSRAGQNEKLFF. CDR3 DNA sequence: TGTGCCAGCAGTTTTTCTCGGGCAGGGCAAAATGAAAAACTGTTTTTT.